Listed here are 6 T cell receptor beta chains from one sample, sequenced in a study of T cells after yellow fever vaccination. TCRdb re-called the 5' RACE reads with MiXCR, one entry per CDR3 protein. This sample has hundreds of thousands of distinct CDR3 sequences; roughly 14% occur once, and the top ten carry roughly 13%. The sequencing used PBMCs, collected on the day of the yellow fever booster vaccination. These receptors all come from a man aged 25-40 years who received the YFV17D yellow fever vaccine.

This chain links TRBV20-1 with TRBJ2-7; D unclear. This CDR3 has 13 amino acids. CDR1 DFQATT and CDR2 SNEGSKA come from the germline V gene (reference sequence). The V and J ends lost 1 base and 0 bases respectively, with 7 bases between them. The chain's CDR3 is CSARGQPSYEQYF. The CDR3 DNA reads TGCAGTGCTAGAGGGCAGCCCTCCTACGAGCAGTACTTC.

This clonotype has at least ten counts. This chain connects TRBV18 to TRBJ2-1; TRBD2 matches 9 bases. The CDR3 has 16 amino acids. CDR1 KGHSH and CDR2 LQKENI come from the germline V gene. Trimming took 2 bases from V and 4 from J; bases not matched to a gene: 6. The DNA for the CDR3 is TGTGCCAGCTCACCAATAGCGGGAGCATTGTACAATGAGCAGTTCTTC. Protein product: CASSPIAGALYNEQFF.

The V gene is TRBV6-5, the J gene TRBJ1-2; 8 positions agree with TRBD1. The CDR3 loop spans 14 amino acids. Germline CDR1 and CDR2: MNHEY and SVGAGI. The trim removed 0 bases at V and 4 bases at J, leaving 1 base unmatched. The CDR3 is CASSYSTGGYGYTF. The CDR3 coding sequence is TGTGCCAGCAGTTACTCCACAGGGGGCTATGGCTACACCTTC.

The CDR3 region has the DNA TGTGCCACCAGTGGGGACAGGGGAAACACCGGGGAGCTGTTTTTT. This sequence encodes CATSGDRGNTGELFF. The chain has TRBV24-1 and TRBJ2-2; the match to TRBD1 covers 10 bases. Unmatched junction bases numbered 1, after V lost 5 bases and J lost 2 bases. CDR3 length: 15 residues. Germline V CDR1 and CDR2: KGHDR, SFDVKD.

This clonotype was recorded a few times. The CDR3 DNA follows: TGTGCCAGCAGGAAGACAGGGGGCAGTGGATATGGCTACACCTTC. Protein: CASRKTGGSGYGYTF. This chain uses TRBV6-1 with TRBJ1-2; 10 bases agree with TRBD1. V dropped 6 bases and J dropped 5; count of bases not matched to a gene: 9. CDR1 is MNHNS and CDR2 is SASEGT in the germline V gene. CDR3 length: 15 amino acids.

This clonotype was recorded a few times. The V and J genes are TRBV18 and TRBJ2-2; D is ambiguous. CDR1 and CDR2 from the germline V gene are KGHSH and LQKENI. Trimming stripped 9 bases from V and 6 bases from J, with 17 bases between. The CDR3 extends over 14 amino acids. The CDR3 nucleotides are TGTGCCAGTGCCCTTCAAAATCCTTCCGGGGAGCTGTTTTTT. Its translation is CASALQNPSGELFF.